The rows below give T cell receptor beta chains drawn from one sample of a study of T-cell memory formation after mild COVID-19. MiXCR, applied by TCRdb to the 5' RACE reads, yields one record per CDR3 protein. This sample has a few hundred thousand distinct CDR3 sequences; less than 25% occur once, and the top ten carry around 7.7%. The specimen was PBMCs or a T cell subset sorted from them (not recorded which). The receptors were sampled from an adult woman who had mild COVID-19 (a few samples of this study predate the infection). Cell type and time point are not known. CDR3s include the opening cysteine and the closing phenylalanine or tryptophan. Fields, in order: V gene, J gene, clone size, D gene, CDR3 protein, CDR3 DNA. A D gene is named only where the DNA matches it firmly. Not all rows give a size; the values are once, few, many and, for expanded clones, a class.

v_call: TRBV20-1
j_call: TRBJ2-7
clone_size: -
d_call: TRBD2
cdr3_aa: CSASMLADGAYEQYF
cdr3_nt: TGCAGTGCTAGTATGCTAGCGGACGGAGCCTACGAGCAGTACTTC

v_call: TRBV5-1
j_call: TRBJ1-1
clone_size: -
d_call: -
cdr3_aa: CASSLNANGNTEAFF
cdr3_nt: TGCGCCAGCAGCTTGAACGCAAACGGGAACACTGAAGCTTTCTTT

v_call: TRBV7-2
j_call: TRBJ1-1
clone_size: -
d_call: TRBD1
cdr3_aa: CASSSRTGIPEAFF
cdr3_nt: TGTGCCAGCAGCTCCCGGACAGGGATACCTGAAGCTTTCTTT

v_call: TRBV21-1
j_call: TRBJ2-1
clone_size: once
d_call: -
cdr3_aa: CASRYLDGNEQFF
cdr3_nt: TGTGCCAGCAGGTACTTGGACGGTAATGAGCAGTTCTTC

v_call: TRBV7-9
j_call: TRBJ2-3
clone_size: few
d_call: TRBD2
cdr3_aa: CASSLWLAGGKNTQYF
cdr3_nt: TGTGCCAGCAGCTTATGGCTAGCGGGGGGCAAAAATACGCAGTATTTT

v_call: TRBV5-1
j_call: TRBJ2-7
clone_size: -
d_call: -
cdr3_aa: CASSLVVGNYEQYF
cdr3_nt: TGCGCCAGCAGCCTGGTGGTTGGTAACTACGAGCAGTACTTC

v_call: TRBV5-1
j_call: TRBJ2-3
clone_size: -
d_call: -
cdr3_aa: CASWERSTDTQYF
cdr3_nt: TGCGCCAGCTGGGAGCGAAGCACAGATACGCAGTATTTT

v_call: TRBV5-1
j_call: TRBJ2-1
clone_size: many
d_call: -
cdr3_aa: CASKRRGWGFMDEQFF
cdr3_nt: TGCGCCAGCAAGAGGAGGGGTTGGGGATTTATGGATGAGCAGTTCTTC

v_call: TRBV2
j_call: TRBJ2-2
clone_size: once
d_call: -
cdr3_aa: CASSHGRGTGELFF
cdr3_nt: TGTGCCAGCAGTCACGGGCGCGGGACCGGGGAGCTGTTTTTT

v_call: TRBV6-5
j_call: TRBJ1-4
clone_size: -
d_call: -
cdr3_aa: CASSYSASWGAGGEKLFF
cdr3_nt: TGTGCCAGCAGTTACTCGGCCTCGTGGGGGGCAGGAGGTGAAAAACTGTTTTTT

v_call: TRBV7-9
j_call: TRBJ2-1
clone_size: few
d_call: TRBD1
cdr3_aa: CASTLKGAIYNEQFF
cdr3_nt: TGTGCCAGCACCTTAAAGGGGGCGATCTACAATGAGCAGTTCTTC

v_call: TRBV7-6
j_call: TRBJ1-6
clone_size: -
d_call: -
cdr3_aa: CASSLDNGPGPLHF
cdr3_nt: TGTGCCAGCAGCTTAGATAACGGCCCCGGACCCCTCCACTTT

v_call: TRBV20-1
j_call: TRBJ1-1
clone_size: many
d_call: -
cdr3_aa: CSASGLNPGSEAFF
cdr3_nt: TGCAGTGCTAGTGGGCTGAACCCGGGCAGTGAAGCTTTCTTT

v_call: TRBV9
j_call: TRBJ2-1
clone_size: few
d_call: TRBD2
cdr3_aa: CASSVGSVSSGSSGQFF
cdr3_nt: TGTGCCAGCAGCGTAGGCTCTGTATCTAGCGGGAGTTCGGGGCAGTTCTTC

v_call: TRBV7-9
j_call: TRBJ2-7
clone_size: few
d_call: -
cdr3_aa: CASSLAGTLEQYF
cdr3_nt: TGTGCCAGCAGCTTAGCAGGGACTCTCGAGCAGTACTTC

v_call: TRBV12-3/TRBV12-4
j_call: TRBJ1-2
clone_size: -
d_call: TRBD1
cdr3_aa: CASSPHRDRSNYGYTF
cdr3_nt: TGTGCCAGCAGTCCCCATCGGGACAGGAGTAACTATGGCTACACCTTC

v_call: TRBV20-1
j_call: TRBJ2-1
clone_size: few
d_call: -
cdr3_aa: CSAFWNEQFF
cdr3_nt: TGCAGTGCATTCTGGAATGAGCAGTTCTTC

v_call: TRBV9
j_call: TRBJ2-1
clone_size: -
d_call: TRBD2
cdr3_aa: CASSLKATSGHNEQFF
cdr3_nt: TGTGCCAGCAGCCTTAAGGCTACTAGCGGCCACAATGAGCAGTTCTTC

v_call: TRBV19
j_call: TRBJ2-1
clone_size: -
d_call: TRBD2
cdr3_aa: CASTPAGVSYNEQFF
cdr3_nt: TGTGCCAGTACCCCTGCGGGAGTGTCCTACAATGAGCAGTTCTTC

v_call: TRBV9
j_call: TRBJ2-1
clone_size: -
d_call: -
cdr3_aa: CASSVLGNEQFF
cdr3_nt: TGTGCCAGCAGCGTATTAGGCAATGAGCAGTTCTTC

v_call: TRBV27
j_call: TRBJ2-5
clone_size: many
d_call: TRBD1
cdr3_aa: CASRKHRGGQETQYF
cdr3_nt: TGTGCCAGCAGAAAACACAGGGGCGGGCAAGAGACCCAGTACTTC

v_call: TRBV5-1
j_call: TRBJ2-1
clone_size: -
d_call: -
cdr3_aa: CASSPYLSSSSYNEQFF
cdr3_nt: TGCGCCAGCAGCCCATATCTATCATCAAGCTCCTACAATGAGCAGTTCTTC

v_call: TRBV7-2
j_call: TRBJ2-2
clone_size: few
d_call: TRBD2
cdr3_aa: CASSPVAGTNTGELFF
cdr3_nt: TGTGCCAGCAGCCCCGTAGCGGGGACGAACACCGGGGAGCTGTTTTTT

v_call: TRBV6-1
j_call: TRBJ1-5
clone_size: -
d_call: -
cdr3_aa: CASSDPSGLSNQPQHF
cdr3_nt: TGTGCCAGCAGTGATCCTTCGGGACTGAGCAATCAGCCCCAGCATTTT

v_call: TRBV23-1
j_call: TRBJ1-5
clone_size: few
d_call: -
cdr3_aa: CASSQYSHSNQPQHF
cdr3_nt: TGCGCCAGCAGTCAATACAGTCATAGCAATCAGCCCCAGCATTTT

v_call: TRBV16
j_call: TRBJ1-3
clone_size: -
d_call: -
cdr3_aa: CASSQSQIVSGNTIYF
cdr3_nt: TGTGCCAGCAGCCAGTCACAGATAGTCTCTGGAAACACCATATATTTT

v_call: TRBV10-3
j_call: TRBJ2-3
clone_size: -
d_call: TRBD2
cdr3_aa: CAIGGDGTDTQYF
cdr3_nt: TGTGCCATCGGGGGGGACGGCACAGATACGCAGTATTTT

v_call: TRBV12-3/TRBV12-4
j_call: TRBJ2-7
clone_size: -
d_call: -
cdr3_aa: CASSAGHRGNSYEQYF
cdr3_nt: TGTGCCAGCAGTGCGGGACACCGGGGAAACTCCTACGAGCAGTACTTC

v_call: TRBV10-3
j_call: TRBJ1-1
clone_size: -
d_call: -
cdr3_aa: CAISESGGYTEAFF
cdr3_nt: TGTGCCATCAGTGAGTCGGGGGGCTACACTGAAGCTTTCTTT

v_call: TRBV12-3/TRBV12-4
j_call: TRBJ2-1
clone_size: once
d_call: TRBD2
cdr3_aa: CASSSDPWTSMNEQFF
cdr3_nt: TGTGCCAGCAGTTCCGACCCCTGGACTAGCATGAATGAGCAGTTCTTC

v_call: TRBV18
j_call: TRBJ1-6
clone_size: -
d_call: TRBD1
cdr3_aa: CASSPFPGQENSPLHF
cdr3_nt: TGTGCCAGCTCACCCTTTCCGGGACAGGAAAATTCACCCCTCCACTTT

v_call: TRBV6-5
j_call: TRBJ2-1
clone_size: few
d_call: TRBD2
cdr3_aa: CASRREEQTYNEQFF
cdr3_nt: TGTGCCAGCCGGCGGGAGGAACAGACCTACAATGAGCAGTTCTTC

v_call: TRBV12-3/TRBV12-4
j_call: TRBJ2-4
clone_size: -
d_call: -
cdr3_aa: CASTPGGRWYF
cdr3_nt: TGTGCCAGTACCCCAGGGGGGCGGTGGTACTTC

v_call: TRBV6-5
j_call: TRBJ1-2
clone_size: few
d_call: -
cdr3_aa: CASSSPGFENYGYTF
cdr3_nt: TGTGCCAGCAGCTCACCGGGATTTGAAAACTATGGCTACACCTTC

v_call: TRBV21-1
j_call: TRBJ2-1
clone_size: -
d_call: -
cdr3_aa: CASSKASITPRGLAVYNEQFF
cdr3_nt: TGTGCCAGCAGCAAAGCTTCGATAACCCCCCGGGGGCTAGCGGTCTACAATGAGCAGTTCTTC

v_call: TRBV5-1
j_call: TRBJ2-3
clone_size: -
d_call: TRBD1
cdr3_aa: CASSLAVGQGEDTQYF
cdr3_nt: TGCGCCAGCAGCTTGGCAGTTGGACAGGGGGAAGATACGCAGTATTTT

v_call: TRBV11-3
j_call: TRBJ2-5
clone_size: -
d_call: -
cdr3_aa: CASSSSTRQETQYF
cdr3_nt: TGTGCCAGCAGCTCCTCGACGAGACAAGAGACCCAGTACTTC

v_call: TRBV12-3/TRBV12-4
j_call: TRBJ1-2
clone_size: few
d_call: -
cdr3_aa: CASSLVGGGGYGYTF
cdr3_nt: TGTGCCAGCAGTTTAGTTGGGGGAGGAGGGTATGGCTACACCTTC

v_call: TRBV4-1
j_call: TRBJ2-1
clone_size: few
d_call: TRBD2
cdr3_aa: CASLGLAGGNEQFF
cdr3_nt: TGCGCCAGCTTGGGACTAGCGGGAGGCAATGAGCAGTTCTTC

v_call: TRBV4-2
j_call: TRBJ2-2
clone_size: -
d_call: TRBD2
cdr3_aa: CASSQRGQGLVGGLRDQELFF
cdr3_nt: TGTGCCAGCAGCCAAAGGGGTCAGGGACTAGTAGGGGGTCTAAGGGATCAGGAGCTGTTTTTT

v_call: TRBV28
j_call: TRBJ1-2
clone_size: -
d_call: -
cdr3_aa: CASSSSRQGGKKSNYGYTF
cdr3_nt: TGTGCCAGCAGCTCAAGTCGGCAGGGAGGGAAGAAGTCTAACTATGGCTACACCTTC

v_call: TRBV25-1
j_call: TRBJ2-1
clone_size: few
d_call: TRBD2
cdr3_aa: CASTVSGGAHNEQFF
cdr3_nt: TGTGCCAGCACTGTGAGCGGGGGGGCCCACAATGAGCAGTTCTTC

v_call: TRBV29-1
j_call: TRBJ2-1
clone_size: -
d_call: TRBD2
cdr3_aa: CSVEGLGKVGNEQFF
cdr3_nt: TGCAGCGTTGAGGGACTAGGTAAGGTCGGTAATGAGCAGTTCTTC

v_call: TRBV12-3/TRBV12-4
j_call: TRBJ1-6
clone_size: many
d_call: -
cdr3_aa: CASGLGDNSPLHF
cdr3_nt: TGTGCCAGCGGGCTCGGGGATAATTCACCCCTCCACTTT

v_call: TRBV10-3
j_call: TRBJ1-1
clone_size: -
d_call: -
cdr3_aa: CAISEDEASEAFF
cdr3_nt: TGTGCCATCAGTGAGGATGAGGCTTCTGAAGCTTTCTTT

v_call: TRBV6-6
j_call: TRBJ2-7
clone_size: -
d_call: -
cdr3_aa: CASSLLERGTYEQYF
cdr3_nt: TGTGCCAGCAGTCTTCTAGAGAGGGGAACGTACGAGCAGTACTTC

v_call: TRBV4-3
j_call: TRBJ1-2
clone_size: few
d_call: TRBD1
cdr3_aa: CASSQDGVRGTGSPYGYTF
cdr3_nt: TGCGCCAGCAGCCAAGATGGGGTCCGCGGGACAGGCTCCCCCTATGGCTACACCTTC

v_call: TRBV6-5
j_call: TRBJ1-2
clone_size: -
d_call: TRBD1
cdr3_aa: CASTSGTGGLSSYDYTF
cdr3_nt: TGTGCCAGCACCTCCGGGACAGGGGGACTCTCTAGCTATGACTACACCTTC

v_call: TRBV5-5
j_call: TRBJ2-3
clone_size: -
d_call: -
cdr3_aa: CASSLGPGADTQYF
cdr3_nt: TGTGCCAGCAGCTTGGGCCCCGGGGCAGATACGCAGTATTTT

v_call: TRBV5-4
j_call: TRBJ2-7
clone_size: few
d_call: TRBD2
cdr3_aa: CASRSLAGGPLSYEQYF
cdr3_nt: TGTGCCAGCAGATCCCTAGCGGGAGGGCCGCTTTCCTACGAGCAGTACTTC

v_call: TRBV7-2
j_call: TRBJ2-2
clone_size: -
d_call: -
cdr3_aa: CASTSSGPRAGELFF
cdr3_nt: TGTGCCAGCACATCGAGCGGGCCTCGGGCCGGGGAGCTGTTTTTT

v_call: TRBV20-1
j_call: TRBJ2-2
clone_size: -
d_call: -
cdr3_aa: CSARERVAGELFF
cdr3_nt: TGCAGTGCTAGAGAGAGGGTAGCCGGGGAGCTGTTTTTT

v_call: TRBV7-2
j_call: TRBJ2-5
clone_size: -
d_call: -
cdr3_aa: CASSLALGSGTTRETQYF
cdr3_nt: TGTGCCAGCAGCTTAGCGCTGGGGTCAGGGACGACCAGGGAGACCCAGTACTTC

v_call: TRBV30
j_call: TRBJ1-1
clone_size: few
d_call: -
cdr3_aa: CAWSGQGGEGLVAFF
cdr3_nt: TGTGCCTGGAGTGGCCAAGGGGGGGAAGGACTGGTGGCTTTCTTT